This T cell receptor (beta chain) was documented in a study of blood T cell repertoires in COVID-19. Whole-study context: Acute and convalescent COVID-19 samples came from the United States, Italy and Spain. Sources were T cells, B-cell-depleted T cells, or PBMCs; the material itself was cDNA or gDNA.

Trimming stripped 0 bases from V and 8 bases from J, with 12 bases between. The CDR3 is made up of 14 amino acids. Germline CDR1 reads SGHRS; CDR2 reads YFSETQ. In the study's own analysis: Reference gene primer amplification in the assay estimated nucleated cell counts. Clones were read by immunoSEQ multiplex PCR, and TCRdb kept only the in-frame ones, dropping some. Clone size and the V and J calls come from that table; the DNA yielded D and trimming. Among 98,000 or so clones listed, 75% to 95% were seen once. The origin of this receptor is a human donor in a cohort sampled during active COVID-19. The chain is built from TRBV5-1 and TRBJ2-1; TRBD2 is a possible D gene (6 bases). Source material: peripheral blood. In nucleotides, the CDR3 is TGCGCCAGCAGCTTGGTAAGCGGGCTCGATGAGCAGTTCTTC. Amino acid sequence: CASSLVSGLDEQFF.